This TCR beta chain was obtained from a study of CD8 T cells in ankylosing spondylitis. Study-level points and caveats: In peripheral blood, disease-linked CD8+ clones occurred at relatively low frequencies. There was reportedly significant enrichment of clones that were disease-linked in matched ankylosing spondylitis synovial fluid. About 8 highly homologous variants made up a TCR beta motif that seemed to typify ankylosing spondylitis blood.

A few counts support this clonotype. Its cognate antigen is unknown. A quantitative 5'-RACE method, one with molecular barcodes, was used to make TCR beta libraries. TCRdb processed the 5' RACE reads anew with MiXCR; each CDR3 protein has one entry. Here the sample spans 150,000 to 200,000 distinct CDR3 sequences, 10% to 15% being singletons. The V gene's germline CDR1 is SEHNR and CDR2 FQNEAQ (reference sequence). V dropped 5 bases and J dropped 7; count of bases not matched to a gene: 10. This CDR3 has 16 amino acids. V gene TRBV7-9 combines with J gene TRBJ2-1; 11 nucleotides align to TRBD2. The TCR sequence derives from a female donor with ankylosing spondylitis or in good health (not recorded which). Material: blood, either unsorted or a sorted T cell fraction (not recorded which). CDR3 residues: CASSPLETSGINEQFF. The CDR3 DNA reads as TGTGCCAGCAGCCCCCTAGAGACTAGCGGGATTAATGAGCAGTTCTTC.